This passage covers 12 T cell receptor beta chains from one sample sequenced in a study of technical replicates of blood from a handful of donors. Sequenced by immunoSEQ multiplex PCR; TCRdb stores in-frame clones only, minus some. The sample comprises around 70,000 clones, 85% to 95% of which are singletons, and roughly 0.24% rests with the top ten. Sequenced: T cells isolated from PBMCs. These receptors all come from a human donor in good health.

The CDR3 nucleotides read TGTGCCAGCTCATTCACTAGAGGCGTCTACAATGAGCAGTTCTTC. Amino acids: CASSFTRGVYNEQFF. This chain links TRBV18 with TRBJ2-1; D is possibly TRBD2 (5 bases). Germline CDR1 KGHSH, CDR2 LQKENI. Trimming stripped 5 bases from V and 3 bases from J, with 14 bases between. This CDR3 spans 15 amino acids.

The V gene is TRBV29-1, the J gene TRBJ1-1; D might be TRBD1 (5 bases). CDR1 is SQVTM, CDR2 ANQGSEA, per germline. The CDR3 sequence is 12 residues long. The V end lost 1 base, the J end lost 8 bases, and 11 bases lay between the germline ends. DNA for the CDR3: TGCAGCGTTGAAGGGGGGGACTTCGAAGCTTTCTTT. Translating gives CSVEGGDFEAFF.

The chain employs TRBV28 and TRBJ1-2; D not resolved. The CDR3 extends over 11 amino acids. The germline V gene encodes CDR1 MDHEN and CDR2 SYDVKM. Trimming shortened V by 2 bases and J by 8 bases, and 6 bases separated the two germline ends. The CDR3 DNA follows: TGTGCCAGCAGTTTACTAGAAGGCTACACCTTC. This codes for CASSLLEGYTF.

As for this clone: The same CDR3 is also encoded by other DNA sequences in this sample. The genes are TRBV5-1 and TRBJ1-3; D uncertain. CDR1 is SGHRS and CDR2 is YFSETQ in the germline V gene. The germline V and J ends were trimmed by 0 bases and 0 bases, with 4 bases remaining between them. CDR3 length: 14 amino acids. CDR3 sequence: CASSLGDSGNTIYF. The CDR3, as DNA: TGCGCCAGCAGCTTGGGCGACTCTGGAAACACCATATATTTT.

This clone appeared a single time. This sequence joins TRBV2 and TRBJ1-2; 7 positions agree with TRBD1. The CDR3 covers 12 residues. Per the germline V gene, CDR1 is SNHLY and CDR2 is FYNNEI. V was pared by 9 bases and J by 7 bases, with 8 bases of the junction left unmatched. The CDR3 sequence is CASIGTAGGYTF. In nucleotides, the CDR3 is TGTGCCAGTATTGGGACAGCGGGTGGCTACACCTTC.

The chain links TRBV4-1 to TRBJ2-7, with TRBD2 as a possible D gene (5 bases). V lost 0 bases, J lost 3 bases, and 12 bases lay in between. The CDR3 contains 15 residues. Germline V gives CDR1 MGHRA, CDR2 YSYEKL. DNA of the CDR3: TGCGCCAGCAGCCAAGATTCCGGGAACGGCTACGAGCAGTACTTC. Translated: CASSQDSGNGYEQYF.

The CDR3 nucleotides are TGTGCCATCAGTGACAGGGACAGGGCCTCAGATACGCAGTATTTT. Amino acid sequence: CAISDRDRASDTQYF. The V gene is TRBV10-3, the J gene TRBJ2-3, with 9 bases fitting TRBD1. The trim removed 3 bases at V and 4 bases at J, leaving 5 bases unmatched. The CDR3 has 15 amino acids. Germline CDR1 and CDR2: ENHRY and SYGVKD.

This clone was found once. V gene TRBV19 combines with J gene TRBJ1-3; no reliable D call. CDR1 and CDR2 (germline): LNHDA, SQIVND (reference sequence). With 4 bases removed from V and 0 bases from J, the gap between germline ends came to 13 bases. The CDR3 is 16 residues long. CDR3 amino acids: CASSSQTGSSGNTIYF. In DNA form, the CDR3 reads TGTGCCAGTAGTAGTCAGACGGGTAGCTCTGGAAACACCATATATTTT.

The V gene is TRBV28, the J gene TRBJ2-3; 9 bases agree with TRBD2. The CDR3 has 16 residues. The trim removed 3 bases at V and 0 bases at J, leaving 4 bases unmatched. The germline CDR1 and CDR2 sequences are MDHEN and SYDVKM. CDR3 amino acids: CASSFAGGPSTDTQYF. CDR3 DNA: TGTGCCAGCAGTTTCGCGGGAGGGCCTAGCACAGATACGCAGTATTTT. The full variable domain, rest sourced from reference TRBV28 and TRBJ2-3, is DVKVTQSSRYLVKRTGEKVFLECVQDMDHENMFWYRQDPGLGLRLIYFSYDVKMKEKGDIPEGYSVSREKKERFSLILESASTNQTSMYLCASSFAGGPSTDTQYFGPGTRLTVL.

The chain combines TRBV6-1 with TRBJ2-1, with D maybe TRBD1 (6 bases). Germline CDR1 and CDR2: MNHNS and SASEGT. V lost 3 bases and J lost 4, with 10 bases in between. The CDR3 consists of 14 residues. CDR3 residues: CASSEQGIYNEQFF. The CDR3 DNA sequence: TGTGCCAGCAGTGAGCAGGGGATATACAATGAGCAGTTCTTC.

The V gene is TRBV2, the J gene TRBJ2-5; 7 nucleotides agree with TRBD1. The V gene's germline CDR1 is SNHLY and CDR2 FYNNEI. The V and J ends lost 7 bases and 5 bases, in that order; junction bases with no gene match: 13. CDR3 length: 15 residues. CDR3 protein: CASKFGSGRGETQYF. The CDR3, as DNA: TGTGCCAGCAAATTTGGGTCCGGCAGGGGGGAGACCCAGTACTTC.

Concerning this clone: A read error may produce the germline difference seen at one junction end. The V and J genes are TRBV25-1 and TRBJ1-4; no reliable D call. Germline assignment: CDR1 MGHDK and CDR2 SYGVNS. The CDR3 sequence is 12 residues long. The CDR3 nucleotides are TGTGCCAGCAGTGAATATATGGGCCCTCCCTCCTTT. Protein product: CASSEYMGPPSF.